This TCR beta chain emerged from a study of T cells after yellow fever vaccination. General study results and limits: Abundant clonotypes (contaminants from the bulk population) could be present in FACS-sorted repertoires.

Germline-derived CDR1 and CDR2 are MGHRA and YSYEKL. CDR3 size: 15 residues. After removal of 4 bases from V and 6 bases from J, the junction contained 9 bases not matched to a gene. TCRdb fed the 5' RACE reads into MiXCR, producing one record per CDR3 protein. The profile covers some 150,000 distinct CDR3 sequences, with 9.5% to 12% appearing a single time and 35% to 40% taken by the ten largest. Only a few counts were recorded for this clonotype. What it binds is not known. Specimen: CD8+ T cells sorted from PBMCs, collected 15 days after the yellow fever booster vaccination. This TCR was recovered from a man aged 18 to 29 who received the YFV17D yellow fever vaccine. This chain joins TRBV4-1 and TRBJ2-1; 7 nucleotides align to TRBD1. CDR3 protein: CASSLLQGFSNEQFF. CDR3 sequence (DNA): TGCGCCAGCAGCCTTTTACAGGGGTTTAGCAATGAGCAGTTCTTC.